One and the same sample provided the 19 T cell receptor beta chains below, sequenced in a study of cytomegalovirus exposure and HLA in healthy donors. PCR involved 60 Vbeta and 13 Jbeta primers. Assay: immunoSEQ multiplex PCR; the TCRdb copy retains only in-frame clones and omits some. The sample lists approximately 100,000 clones, approximately 80% occurring once. The sample was PBMCs. The receptors derive from a woman aged 40 to 55 in good health and CMV-seropositive.

The chain links TRBV4-1 to TRBJ2-1, with TRBD2 matching 9 bases. The CDR3 length is 17 residues. Trimming took 0 bases from V and 5 from J; bases not matched to a gene: 8. From germline, CDR1 is MGHRA and CDR2 YSYEKL. The CDR3 sequence: CASSQDYSGGIHNEQFF. The CDR3 coding sequence is TGCGCCAGCAGCCAAGATTATAGCGGGGGAATCCACAATGAGCAGTTCTTC.

The chain combines TRBV5-4 with TRBJ2-7, with 11 bases aligning to TRBD1. The J segment lost 3 bases and the V segment lost 4 bases, leaving 6 bases of the junction unmatched. CDR3 length: 15 residues. CDR1 and CDR2 (germline): SGHNT, YYREEE (reference sequence). This chain's CDR3 is CASSPGTGGFYEQYF. The DNA for the CDR3 is TGTGCCAGCAGCCCGGGGACAGGGGGGTTCTACGAGCAGTACTTC.

This clone has more than one count but fewer than ten. V usage is TRBV7-9 and J usage is TRBJ2-1, with D possibly TRBD2 on 5 matching bases. The CDR3 runs to 14 residues. The V and J ends lost 5 bases and 8 bases respectively, with 16 bases between them. CDR1 and CDR2 from the germline V gene are SEHNR and FQNEAQ (reference sequence). CDR3 amino acids: CASSRTQVSDEQFF. Here the CDR3 DNA reads TGTGCCAGCAGCCGAACACAAGTTAGCGATGAGCAGTTCTTC.

CDR3 bases: TGTGCCAGCAGTTCCTTGGGGCAGGCCATGGCCGGGGAGCTGTTTTTT. Its translation: CASSSLGQAMAGELFF. The chain combines TRBV27 with TRBJ2-2, with D possibly matching TRBD1 (5 bases). Germline V lookup: CDR1 MNHEY, CDR2 SMNVEV (reference sequence). Trimming pared 4 bases from V and 6 bases from J, leaving 18 bases between. The CDR3 covers 16 residues.

The chain has TRBV2 and TRBJ1-4; TRBD1 agrees at 8 bases. Germline trimming cut 4 bases from V and 3 bases from J; bases unmatched to any gene: 1. CDR3 length: 14 amino acids. Germline V lookup: CDR1 SNHLY, CDR2 FYNNEI. The DNA for the CDR3 is TGTGCCAGCAGTGTGGGACAGGCTAATGAAAAACTGTTTTTT. It specifies CASSVGQANEKLFF.

The V call is TRBV2, the J call TRBJ1-1; D gene ambiguous. CDR3 size: 12 residues. Germline-derived CDR1 and CDR2 are SNHLY and FYNNEI. V shed 2 bases and J shed 8 bases, with 9 bases lying between them. CDR3 loop: CASSETRVEAFF. For the CDR3, the DNA is TGTGCCAGCAGTGAAACCCGAGTGGAAGCTTTCTTT.

The chain employs TRBV2 and TRBJ2-1; TRBD2 might be the D (6 bases). CDR3 length: 14 residues. V lost 11 bases and J lost 7, with 21 bases in between. Germline values: CDR1 SNHLY, CDR2 FYNNEI. The CDR3 sequence is CACGMHGEWNEQFF. In DNA, the CDR3 is TGTGCCTGCGGGATGCATGGGGAGTGGAATGAGCAGTTCTTC.

This clone was found once. V usage is TRBV19 and J usage is TRBJ1-2; a possible D gene is TRBD1 (5 bases). Trimming removed 8 bases at V and 2 bases at J, with 12 bases between. The CDR3 loop spans 13 amino acids. The V gene's germline CDR1 is LNHDA and CDR2 SQIVND (reference sequence). The CDR3 nucleotides read TGTGCCAGTCATCCGGGGGGGAACTATGGCTACACCTTC. It specifies CASHPGGNYGYTF.

This rearrangement joins TRBV5-1 to TRBJ2-5; the D gene is possibly TRBD1 (6 bases). CDR1 and CDR2 from the germline V gene are SGHRS and YFSETQ. CDR3 size: 14 residues. The V end was cut by 2 bases, the J end by 3 bases, with 11 bases between. The CDR3 DNA reads TGCGCCAGCAGCTTCTTCCCAGGGGAAGAGACCCAGTACTTC. Protein sequence: CASSFFPGEETQYF.

V gene TRBV5-6 combines with J gene TRBJ1-2; D is undetermined. This CDR3 region has 13 residues. CDR1 and CDR2 (germline): SGHDT, YYEEEE. Trimming left V 2 bases short and J 6 bases short, with 11 bases between. CDR3 bases: TGTGCCAGCAGCTTTGACTGGGAGAATGGCTACACCTTC. Protein product: CASSFDWENGYTF.

This chain's CDR3 is CASSYSGTGDSEQYF. The CDR3 nucleotides are TGCGCCAGCAGCTACTCCGGGACAGGGGACTCCGAGCAGTACTTC. The gene calls are TRBV5-1 and TRBJ2-7; TRBD1 agrees at 10 bases. V was clipped by 3 bases and J by 6 bases; unmatched bases: 9. From germline, CDR1 is SGHRS and CDR2 YFSETQ. The length of the CDR3 is 15 residues.

In DNA, the CDR3 is TGCGCCAGCCTCCCGGGACAGATGAACACCGGGGAGCTGTTTTTT. Translation: CASLPGQMNTGELFF. This chain uses TRBV5-1 with TRBJ2-2; 7 nucleotides agree with TRBD1. CDR1 is SGHRS, CDR2 YFSETQ, per germline. The CDR3 sequence is 15 residues long. The V gene end was trimmed by 7 bases and the J gene end by 1 base; junction bases not matched to a gene: 7. The entire variable domain, with the rest obtained from reference TRBV5-1 and TRBJ2-2, is as follows: KAGVTQTPRYLIKTRGQQVTLSCSPISGHRSVSWYQQTPGQGLQFLFEYFSETQRNKGNFPGRFSGRQFSNSRSEMNVSTLELGDSALYLCASLPGQMNTGELFFGEGSRLTVL.

Regarding this clone: This sample also contains other DNA sequences that code for the same CDR3. The J gene is TRBJ1-5, the V gene TRBV9; no reliable D call. From germline, CDR1 is SGDLS and CDR2 YYNGEE. The V end was cut by 0 bases, the J end by 2 bases, with 6 bases between. The CDR3 is 14 amino acids. CDR3 residues: CASSVGQGNQPQHF. The CDR3 region has the DNA TGTGCCAGCAGCGTAGGTCAGGGCAATCAGCCCCAGCATTTT. The full variable domain, in which reference TRBV9 and TRBJ1-5 provide the parts outside the CDR3, is DSGVTQTPKHLITATGQRVTLRCSPRSGDLSVYWYQQSLDQGLQFLIQYYNGEERAKGNILERFSAQQFPDLHSELNLSSLELGDSALYFCASSVGQGNQPQHFGDGTRLSIL.

The V and J genes are TRBV6-6 and TRBJ2-3; TRBD1 matches 7 bases. Trimming at V came to 2 bases and at J to 6 bases, leaving 11 bases not matched to a gene. This CDR3 spans 16 amino acids. The germline CDR1 and CDR2 sequences are MNHNY and SVGAGI (reference sequence). CDR3 coding DNA: TGTGCCAGCAGTTACGAGGGGGCACCGCCAGTGGATACGCAGTATTTT. It yields the protein CASSYEGAPPVDTQYF.

The genes are TRBV6-5 and TRBJ2-3, with D possibly matching TRBD2 (6 bases). The V end lost 3 bases, the J end lost 2 bases, and 15 bases lay between the germline ends. CDR3 length: 16 residues. Germline V gene sequence: CDR1 MNHEY, CDR2 SVGAGI. In DNA form, the CDR3 reads TGTGCCAGCAGTTATGGGGCGGGGAAATACACAGATACGCAGTATTTT. It yields the protein CASSYGAGKYTDTQYF.

This rearrangement joins TRBV5-1 to TRBJ2-3, with 8 bases lining up with TRBD1. The V and J ends lost 4 bases and 1 base, in that order; junction bases with no gene match: 5. This CDR3 comprises 15 residues. Per germline, CDR1 SGHRS and CDR2 YFSETQ. The CDR3 loop is CASSAEGQGTDTQYF. Here the CDR3 DNA reads TGCGCCAGCAGCGCGGAGGGACAGGGCACAGATACGCAGTATTTT.

The rearrangement uses TRBV30 and TRBJ1-4; TRBD1 is a possible D gene (6 bases). The CDR3 runs to 13 residues. V dropped 4 bases and J dropped 8 bases, with 14 bases sitting between them. Germline V gene lookup returns CDR1 GTSNPN and CDR2 SVGIG (reference sequence). The CDR3 protein is CAWNSGGGEKLFF. As DNA, the CDR3 is TGTGCCTGGAATTCTGGCGGGGGCGAAAAACTGTTTTTT.

V usage is TRBV27 and J usage is TRBJ1-4; TRBD1 matches at 9 bases. CDR1 is MNHEY, CDR2 SMNVEV, per germline (reference sequence). The J segment lost 6 bases and the V segment lost 1 base, leaving 12 bases of the junction unmatched. The CDR3 contains 18 residues. The CDR3 nucleotides read TGTGCCAGCAGTTTATGGGGGACAGGGATACGGATGGATGAAAAACTGTTTTTT. It specifies CASSLWGTGIRMDEKLFF.

This chain links TRBV5-1 with TRBJ2-7; 8 bases are a match to TRBD2. With V trimmed by 4 bases and J by 0 bases, 6 bases remained unmatched. The CDR3 covers 15 residues. Germline CDR1 and CDR2: SGHRS and YFSETQ. CDR3 in DNA: TGCGCCAGCAGCACGGGGGGGACAAGCTCCTACGAGCAGTACTTC. Amino acids: CASSTGGTSSYEQYF.